Here is one TCR beta chain with its context. Antigen unknown. cDNA prepared by RNA extraction and subsequent reverse transcription served as the template for sequencing. The repertoire was sequenced with immunoSEQ multiplex PCR; TCRdb's copy has only in-frame clones and lacks some. The data hold about 200,000 clones, with around 60% observed a single time. This sample's treatment: oral pan-JAK inhibitor, 5-10 mg twice daily. These data come from a study of CD8+ T cells in alopecia areata. On the study more broadly: Those treated were given oral tofacitinib at 5 to 10 mg twice daily. Study observations and caveats: Baseline CD8+ expansion's link to response remains uncertain, as there was one nonresponder. Compared with mice, patients displayed less clear TCR sharing, possibly for HLA-related reasons. Lesional scalp, especially alopecia totalis/universalis, showed higher clonality than normal scalp.

V was cut by 0 bases and J by 4 bases, with 21 bases left in between. CDR1 and CDR2 from the germline V gene are GTSNPN and SVGIG (reference sequence). The CDR3 runs 17 residues. This TCR came from a human donor with alopecia areata. This sequence joins TRBV30 and TRBJ1-1; no clear D gene. The sample consisted of CD4+ T cells sorted from blood, taken at week 4, from a patient treated with tofacitinib. The CDR3 protein is CAWSVYLTGRRGTEAFF. CDR3 coding DNA: TGTGCCTGGAGTGTTTACCTCACCGGGCGGCGTGGCACTGAAGCTTTCTTT.